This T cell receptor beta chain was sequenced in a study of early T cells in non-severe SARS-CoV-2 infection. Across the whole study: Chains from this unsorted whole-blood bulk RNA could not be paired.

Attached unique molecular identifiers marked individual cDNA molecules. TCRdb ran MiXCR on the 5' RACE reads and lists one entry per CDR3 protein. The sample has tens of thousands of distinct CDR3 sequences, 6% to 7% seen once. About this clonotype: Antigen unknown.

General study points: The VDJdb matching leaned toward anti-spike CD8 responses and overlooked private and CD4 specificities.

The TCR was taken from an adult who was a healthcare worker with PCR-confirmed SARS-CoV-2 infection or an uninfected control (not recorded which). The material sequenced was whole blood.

The CDR3 loop reads CASGYTDTQYF. The CDR3 DNA sequence: TGTGCCAGCGGGTACACAGATACGCAGTATTTT. The chain joins TRBV3-1 to TRBJ2-3; D remains ambiguous. CDR3 length: 11 residues. The V gene's germline CDR1 is LGHDT and CDR2 YNNKEL (reference sequence). Trimming pared 8 bases from V and 2 bases from J, leaving 5 bases between.